Listed here are 22 T cell receptor beta chains from one sample, sequenced in a study of T-cell memory formation after mild COVID-19. TCRdb analysed the 5' RACE reads with MiXCR anew, one entry per CDR3 protein. The sample lists 40,000 to 60,000 distinct CDR3 sequences, 25% to 30% occurring once. Sequenced: PBMCs or a T cell subset sorted from them (not recorded which). All receptors derive from a young man who had mild COVID-19 (a few samples of this study predate the infection). Cell type and time point are not known.

The rearrangement joins TRBV7-2 to TRBJ2-3; weak D call: TRBD2 (5 bases). Near its end, the DNA agrees better with TRBJ2-5, so the J call may be wrong. The CDR3 totals 14 residues. Germline values: CDR1 SGHTA, CDR2 FQGNSA. The CDR3 loop is CASSSTGRAETQYF. CDR3 coding DNA: TGTGCCAGCAGCTCCACGGGAAGGGCGGAGACCCAGTACTTC.

V gene TRBV10-3 combines with J gene TRBJ2-7, with a weak D call TRBD1 (6 bases). Trimming cost V 11 bases and J 6 bases, with 17 bases left between them. This CDR3 is 12 amino acids long. Germline V gene data show CDR1 as ENHRY and CDR2 as SYGVKD. Here the CDR3 DNA reads TGTGCCCCCGAGGCAGGGGTCCCCGAGCAGTACGTC. Residues: CAPEAGVPEQYV.

The chain employs TRBV6-5 and TRBJ1-5; possibly TRBD1 for D (6 bases). The CDR3 has 13 amino acids. Deletions cut 4 bases from V and 4 bases from J, with 8 bases between. The V gene's germline CDR1 is MNHEY and CDR2 SVGAGI. CDR3 loop: CASSSRGNQPQHF. Written as DNA, the CDR3 is TGTGCCAGCAGTTCGAGGGGGAATCAGCCCCAGCATTTT.

V and J are TRBV6-2 or TRBV6-3 and TRBJ1-1, with D possibly being TRBD1 (6 bases). This CDR3 is built from 14 residues. V lost 2 bases to trimming and J lost 6 bases, with 13 bases between them. The germline gives CDR1 MNHEY, CDR2 SVGEGT. The CDR3 sequence is CASSYKPGHSEAFF. The CDR3 bases are TGTGCCAGCAGTTACAAGCCGGGACACTCTGAAGCTTTCTTT.

CDR3 sequence (DNA): TGCAGCGCCCCTCGTGGGGAGGGGACCGGGGAGCTGTTTTTT. It specifies CSAPRGEGTGELFF. This chain uses TRBV29-1 with TRBJ2-2; 7 bases fit TRBD2. CDR3 length: 14 amino acids. The junction had 10 bases not matched to a gene; V was cut back by 7 bases and J by 5 bases. From germline, CDR1 is SQVTM and CDR2 ANQGSEA.

In its sample, this clonotype was seen a few times. This chain joins TRBV12-3 or TRBV12-4 and TRBJ2-5; perhaps D is TRBD1 or TRBD2 (5 bases each). The CDR3 contains 11 residues. Trimming pared 1 base from V and 9 bases from J, leaving 6 bases between. The CDR3 bases are TGTGCCAGCAGTTTAGGGGGACCCCAGTACTTC. Encoded protein: CASSLGGPQYF.

The V call is TRBV2, the J call TRBJ2-5; D assignment may be TRBD1 or TRBD2 (5 bases each). This CDR3 comprises 15 residues. Germline CDR1 and CDR2: SNHLY and FYNNEI. Trimming took off 4 bases at V and 2 bases at J, with 14 bases between the two ends. CDR3: CASSGRGVGQETQYF. The CDR3 DNA sequence: TGTGCCAGCAGTGGTAGAGGGGTTGGTCAAGAGACCCAGTACTTC. The variable domain in full, completed from reference TRBV2 and TRBJ2-5, reads EPEVTQTPSHQVTQMGQEVILRCVPISNHLYFYWYRQILGQKVEFLVSFYNNEISEKSEIFDDQFSVERPDGSNFTLKIRSTKLEDSAMYFCASSGRGVGQETQYFGPGTRLLVL.

This clonotype was seen more than once but under ten times. This sequence joins TRBV12-3 or TRBV12-4 and TRBJ2-5; 7 nucleotides match TRBD2. The CDR3 extends over 13 amino acids. Losses at the gene ends were 3 bases for V and 5 bases for J; bases not matched to a gene: 3. The CDR3 protein is CASSFGGDETQYF. In DNA form, the CDR3 reads TGTGCCAGCAGTTTTGGGGGGGATGAGACCCAGTACTTC.

The chain links TRBV27 to TRBJ2-7; unclear D gene. Germline loops: CDR1 MNHEY, CDR2 SMNVEV (reference sequence). V dropped 2 bases and J dropped 12 bases, with 20 bases sitting between them. This CDR3 has 14 residues. The DNA of the CDR3 is TGTGCCAGCAGTTTAAGGCAGGAGACCATTATGGGGTACTTC. It specifies CASSLRQETIMGYF.

J is TRBJ2-3 and V is TRBV5-1, with D possibly matching TRBD2 (5 bases). There are 12 residues in the CDR3. Trimming removed 3 bases at V and 6 bases at J, with 8 bases between. CDR1 is SGHRS, CDR2 YFSETQ, per germline. Here the CDR3 DNA reads TGCGCCAGCAGCTGGAGAGGGGATACGCAGTATTTT. The encoded protein is CASSWRGDTQYF.

The genes are TRBV4-3 and TRBJ1-1, with D possibly matching TRBD1 (5 bases). V lost 4 bases and J 5 bases, leaving 17 bases between the germline ends. The CDR3 has 15 residues. From germline, CDR1 is LGHNA and CDR2 YSLEER. The CDR3 DNA reads as TGCGCCAGCAGCCTCAGAGGGACCTTTGGGACTGAAGCTTTCTTT. It codes for CASSLRGTFGTEAFF.

This clonotype was seen a handful of times. This chain's CDR3 is CASSSLPGQSYEQYF. The CDR3 nucleotides read TGCGCCAGCAGCTCACTACCGGGACAGAGCTACGAGCAGTACTTC. This chain links TRBV5-1 with TRBJ2-7, with 7 positions matching TRBD1. In germline, CDR1 is SGHRS, CDR2 YFSETQ. The CDR3 sequence is 15 residues long. V lost 3 bases to trimming and J lost 3 bases; unmatched junction nucleotides: 9.

This clonotype was counted only a few times. The CDR3 here is CASSQEPYSNFGELAKNIQYF. CDR3 nucleotide sequence: TGTGCCAGCAGCCAAGAACCGTATAGCAATTTCGGAGAACTAGCCAAAAACATTCAGTACTTC. The rearrangement uses TRBV4-2 and TRBJ2-4; D unresolved. V lost 0 bases and J lost 0, with 24 bases in between. The CDR3 extends over 21 amino acids. CDR1 is LGHNA, CDR2 YNFKEQ, per germline.

A few counts support this clonotype. V usage is TRBV7-2 and J usage is TRBJ2-1, with D perhaps matching TRBD2 (7 bases). The V gene's germline CDR1 is SGHTA and CDR2 FQGNSA. Trimming pared 5 bases from V and 0 bases from J, leaving 11 bases between. The CDR3 runs 15 residues. CDR3 sequence: CASSPGGSSYNEQFF. The CDR3 DNA follows: TGTGCCAGCAGCCCGGGGGGCAGCTCCTACAATGAGCAGTTCTTC.

The chain combines TRBV7-9 with TRBJ2-7, with D perhaps assigned TRBD1 or TRBD2 (6 bases each). This CDR3 is built from 16 residues. CDR1 and CDR2 (germline): SEHNR, FQNEAQ (reference sequence). V lost 1 base to trimming and J lost 5 bases, with 18 bases between them. This CDR3 reads CASSLELGGSSDEQYF. The CDR3, as DNA: TGTGCCAGCAGCTTAGAATTGGGGGGCTCGAGCGACGAGCAGTACTTC. Looking up the rest from reference TRBV7-9 and TRBJ2-7 gives the full variable domain: DTGVSQNPRHKITKRGQNVTFRCDPISEHNRLYWYRQTLGQGPEFLTYFQNEAQLEKSRLLSDRFSAERPKGSFSTLEIQRTEQGDSAMYLCASSLELGGSSDEQYFGPGTRLTVT.

This clonotype has just one count. V usage is TRBV20-1 and J usage is TRBJ1-2; 7 positions match TRBD1. Germline V CDR1 and CDR2: DFQATT, SNEGSKA (reference sequence). The junction had 12 bases not matched to a gene; V was cut back by 6 bases and J by 2 bases. This CDR3 has 15 residues. The CDR3 nucleotides are TGCAGTGCCCCGAATCCCGACAGGGCCAACTATGGCTACACCTTC. Amino acids: CSAPNPDRANYGYTF.

The chain joins TRBV6-6 to TRBJ2-3; D call uncertain. The length of the CDR3 is 16 residues. V was pared by 2 bases and J by 1 base, with 13 bases between. The germline V gene has CDR1 MNHNY and CDR2 SVGAGI (reference sequence). The CDR3 spells CASSYRTGSRTDTQYF. The CDR3 DNA follows: TGTGCCAGCAGTTACCGTACGGGCAGTCGCACAGATACGCAGTATTTT.

The V gene is TRBV12-3 or TRBV12-4, the J gene TRBJ1-1; no reliable D call. V lost 3 bases and J lost 5, with 10 bases in between. This CDR3 is built from 13 residues. The CDR3 is CASSFWPGTEAFF. As DNA, the CDR3 is TGTGCCAGCAGTTTTTGGCCGGGGACTGAAGCTTTCTTT.

The rearrangement joins TRBV28 to TRBJ2-7; D may be TRBD1 (6 bases). The CDR3 length is 13 residues. The V gene's germline CDR1 is MDHEN and CDR2 SYDVKM. With 6 bases removed from V and 4 bases from J, the gap between germline ends came to 13 bases. CDR3 DNA: TGTGCCAGCAGCAGGGGAACCCCTTACGAGCAGTACGTC. Translation gives CASSRGTPYEQYV.

The rearrangement links TRBV11-2 to TRBJ2-3, with a weak D call TRBD1 (7 bases). The CDR3 has 17 amino acids. Germline CDR1 reads SGHAT; CDR2 reads FQNNGV. V was trimmed by 1 base and J by 2 bases, leaving 16 bases between them. Written as DNA, the CDR3 is TGTGCCAGCAGCTTAGTTGCCCCAGGGGGGATCACAGATACGCAGTATTTT. Its protein product is CASSLVAPGGITDTQYF. The full variable domain, in which reference TRBV11-2 and TRBJ2-3 provide the parts outside the CDR3, is EAGVAQSPRYKIIEKRQSVAFWCNPISGHATLYWYQQILGQGPKLLIQFQNNGVVDDSQLPKDRFSAERLKGVDSTLKIQPAKLEDSAVYLCASSLVAPGGITDTQYFGPGTRLTVL.

This rearrangement joins TRBV5-5 to TRBJ2-5; the match to TRBD2 covers 9 bases. The CDR3 has 18 residues. Looked up from germline, CDR1 is SGHKS and CDR2 is YYEKEE (reference sequence). The V gene end was trimmed by 3 bases and the J gene end by 3 bases; junction bases not matched to a gene: 15. In nucleotides, the CDR3 is TGTGCCAGCAGCTCCGGTGCCCTGCTTTTAGCGGGGGAAGAGACCCAGTACTTC. It encodes CASSSGALLLAGEETQYF. The full variable domain, with the rest looked up from reference TRBV5-5 and TRBJ2-5, is DAGVTQSPTHLIKTRGQQVTLRCSPISGHKSVSWYQQVLGQGPQFIFQYYEKEERGRGNFPDRFSARQFPNYSSELNVNALLLGDSALYLCASSSGALLLAGEETQYFGPGTRLLVL.

The V call is TRBV20-1, the J call TRBJ1-2; no clear D gene. The V gene lost 0 bases and the J gene lost 4 bases, with 12 bases spanning the gap. Germline assignment: CDR1 DFQATT and CDR2 SNEGSKA (reference sequence). This CDR3 contains 14 residues. CDR3 nucleotides: TGCAGTGCTAGAGATCCGTTGAGTGGCTATGGCTACACCTTC. It encodes CSARDPLSGYGYTF.